This entry lists 5 T cell receptor beta chains sequenced from one sample in a study of blood T cell repertoires in COVID-19. Sequencing was performed with immunoSEQ multiplex PCR; in TCRdb, only in-frame clones are kept and a portion is missing. The data hold over 65,000 clones, with approximately 80% observed a single time. The sequenced sample was peripheral blood. The receptor set was obtained from an elderly man with active COVID-19.

The V and J genes are TRBV30 and TRBJ2-3; 7 nucleotides line up with TRBD2. After removal of 0 bases from V and 3 bases from J, the junction contained 15 bases not matched to a gene. The CDR3 extends over 18 amino acids. CDR1 is GTSNPN and CDR2 is SVGIG in the germline V gene (reference sequence). Here the CDR3 DNA reads TGTGCCTGGAGTGTACTGAACTTAAGACTAGCCCTTACAGATACGCAGTATTTT. Encoded protein: CAWSVLNLRLALTDTQYF. The variable domain in full, completed from reference TRBV30 and TRBJ2-3, reads SQTIHQWPATLVQPVGSPLSLECTVEGTSNPNLYWYRQAAGRGLQLLFYSVGIGQISSEVPQNLSASRPQDRQFILSSKKLLLSDSGFYLCAWSVLNLRLALTDTQYFGPGTRLTVL.

The chain couples TRBV5-4 to TRBJ2-7; 8 bases map to TRBD1. After removal of 3 bases from V and 0 bases from J, the junction contained 5 bases not matched to a gene. The CDR3 contains 15 residues. Germline V gene sequence: CDR1 SGHNT, CDR2 YYREEE (reference sequence). The DNA of the CDR3 is TGTGCCAGCAGCTCGGACAGGGAGCACTCCTACGAGCAGTACTTC. Translating it yields CASSSDREHSYEQYF. The full variable domain, with the rest looked up from reference TRBV5-4 and TRBJ2-7, is ETGVTQSPTHLIKTRGQQVTLRCSSQSGHNTVSWYQQALGQGPQFIFQYYREEENGRGNFPPRFSGLQFPNYSSELNVNALELDDSALYLCASSSDREHSYEQYFGPGTRLTVT.

CDR3 residues: CASSQARYEQFF. In DNA form, the CDR3 reads TGTGCCAGCAGCCAAGCCCGTTATGAGCAGTTCTTC. The genes are TRBV14 and TRBJ2-1; no clear D gene. Germline lookup yields CDR1 SGHDN and CDR2 FVKESK. Trimming left V 1 base short and J 8 bases short, with 6 bases between. The length of the CDR3 is 12 residues. Together with reference TRBV14 and TRBJ2-1, the CDR3 gives the full variable domain: EAGVTQFPSHSVIEKGQTVTLRCDPISGHDNLYWYRRVMGKEIKFLLHFVKESKQDESGMPNNRFLAERTGGTYSTLKVQPAELEDSGVYFCASSQARYEQFFGPGTRLTVL.

This sequence joins TRBV7-2 and TRBJ2-5, with D unclear. The CDR3 sequence is 14 residues long. The V end was cut by 2 bases, the J end by 2 bases, with 9 bases between. CDR1 and CDR2 from the germline V gene are SGHTA and FQGNSA. CDR3 sequence reads: CASSLIGLQETQYF. DNA for the CDR3: TGTGCCAGCAGCTTAATCGGGTTACAAGAGACCCAGTACTTC.

The genes are TRBV5-4 and TRBJ1-1, with 8 bases lining up with TRBD1. Trimming cost V 4 bases and J 1 base; bases outside gene matches: 6. The CDR3 is made up of 15 amino acids. From germline, CDR1 is SGHNT and CDR2 YYREEE (reference sequence). CDR3 sequence (DNA): TGTGCCAGCAGCATAGCCGGGACAGGGAACACTGAAGCTTTCTTT. It specifies CASSIAGTGNTEAFF.